The rows below give T cell receptor beta chains drawn from one sample of a study of PD-1 blockade in mismatch repair-deficient tumors. Profiling relied on immunoSEQ multiplex PCR, and the TCRdb table lists in-frame clones only, not all of them. The sample comprises over 100,000 clones, more than 60% of which are singletons, and approximately 5% rests with the top ten. The sample consisted of peripheral blood, taken 60 weeks after starting pembrolizumab. The receptors were sampled from an adult with mismatch repair-deficient cancer. CDR3s include the opening cysteine and the closing phenylalanine or tryptophan. A D gene is named only where the DNA matches it firmly. Size values are once, few and many counts, or a class for expanded clones, and some rows have none.

j_call: TRBJ2-7
v_call: TRBV6-5
d_call: .
clone_size: .
cdr3_aa: CASSYSRTYEQYF
cdr3_nt: TGTGCCAGCAGTTACTCGAGGACCTACGAGCAGTACTTC

j_call: TRBJ1-2
v_call: TRBV5-1
d_call: .
clone_size: .
cdr3_aa: CASSLWQGTSNYGYTF
cdr3_nt: TGCGCCAGCAGCTTGTGGCAGGGAACATCTAACTATGGCTACACCTTC

j_call: TRBJ2-7
v_call: TRBV9
d_call: .
clone_size: .
cdr3_aa: CASSVGAGRSYEQYF
cdr3_nt: TGTGCCAGCAGCGTAGGGGCGGGACGCTCCTACGAGCAGTACTTC

j_call: TRBJ2-3
v_call: TRBV25-1
d_call: .
clone_size: once
cdr3_aa: CASSESTVTDTQYF
cdr3_nt: TGTGCCAGCAGTGAGTCGACTGTCACAGATACGCAGTATTTT

j_call: TRBJ2-7
v_call: TRBV4-1
d_call: TRBD1
clone_size: .
cdr3_aa: CASSQVQGDSYEQYF
cdr3_nt: TGCGCCAGCAGCCAAGTCCAGGGGGACTCCTACGAGCAGTACTTC

j_call: TRBJ2-1
v_call: TRBV7-6
d_call: .
clone_size: .
cdr3_aa: CASSWRSGPYNEQFF
cdr3_nt: TGTGCCAGCAGCTGGCGGTCAGGGCCCTACAATGAGCAGTTCTTC

j_call: TRBJ2-7
v_call: TRBV5-6
d_call: .
clone_size: .
cdr3_aa: CASSWLGGAVFGEQYF
cdr3_nt: TGTGCCAGCAGCTGGTTGGGGGGCGCGGTCTTCGGAGAGCAGTACTTC

j_call: TRBJ1-2
v_call: TRBV12-5
d_call: .
clone_size: .
cdr3_aa: CASGLDPGRVWHGYTF
cdr3_nt: TGTGCTAGTGGTTTGGACCCAGGAAGGGTATGGCACGGCTACACCTTC

j_call: TRBJ1-2
v_call: TRBV5-4
d_call: .
clone_size: .
cdr3_aa: CASSFVDPGRGYTF
cdr3_nt: TGTGCCAGCAGCTTTGTCGACCCCGGGAGAGGCTACACCTTC

j_call: TRBJ1-2
v_call: TRBV29-1
d_call: TRBD1
clone_size: .
cdr3_aa: CSVGSGGEGYTF
cdr3_nt: TGCAGCGTGGGGTCAGGGGGCGAGGGCTACACCTTC

j_call: TRBJ2-5
v_call: TRBV6-1
d_call: .
clone_size: .
cdr3_aa: CASKEGVVETQYF
cdr3_nt: TGTGCCAGCAAGGAGGGGGTGGTGGAGACCCAGTACTTC

j_call: TRBJ1-5
v_call: TRBV25-1
d_call: .
clone_size: .
cdr3_aa: CASSDGNLPNQPQHF
cdr3_nt: TGTGCCAGCAGTGACGGGAACCTTCCGAATCAGCCCCAGCATTTT

j_call: TRBJ1-4
v_call: TRBV6-5
d_call: .
clone_size: .
cdr3_aa: CASSYSPGAREKLFF
cdr3_nt: TGTGCCAGCAGTTACTCTCCGGGGGCGCGCGAAAAACTGTTTTTT

j_call: TRBJ2-5
v_call: TRBV5-1
d_call: TRBD2
clone_size: .
cdr3_aa: CASSFSLAGVEETQYF
cdr3_nt: TGCGCCAGCAGCTTTTCACTAGCGGGAGTAGAAGAGACCCAGTACTTC

j_call: TRBJ2-7
v_call: TRBV19
d_call: TRBD2
clone_size: .
cdr3_aa: CASSIQAGDLYEQYF
cdr3_nt: TGTGCCAGTAGTATTCAAGCGGGAGATCTCTACGAGCAGTACTTC

j_call: TRBJ2-3
v_call: TRBV15
d_call: TRBD2
clone_size: .
cdr3_aa: CATSRVQREGADTQYF
cdr3_nt: TGTGCCACCAGCAGAGTGCAGCGGGAGGGGGCAGATACGCAGTATTTT

j_call: TRBJ2-7
v_call: TRBV21-1
d_call: .
clone_size: once
cdr3_aa: CASSLKEAGHYEQYF
cdr3_nt: TGTGCCAGCAGCTTAAAAGAGGCAGGGCACTACGAGCAGTACTTC

j_call: TRBJ2-3
v_call: TRBV29-1
d_call: TRBD2
clone_size: once
cdr3_aa: CSGTGTRYSDTQYF
cdr3_nt: TGCAGCGGCACCGGGACTAGATATTCCGATACGCAGTATTTT

j_call: TRBJ2-2
v_call: TRBV5-1
d_call: .
clone_size: .
cdr3_aa: CASSLTWVNGELFF
cdr3_nt: TGCGCCAGCAGCTTGACTTGGGTCAACGGGGAGCTGTTTTTT

j_call: TRBJ1-6
v_call: TRBV19
d_call: TRBD1
clone_size: .
cdr3_aa: CASSDRGYSPLHF
cdr3_nt: TGTGCCAGTTCCGACAGGGGGTATTCACCCCTCCACTTT